The sequence of this TCR beta chain was determined in a study of metastatic and nonmetastatic thyroid tumors. Study-wide results and caveats: Significantly greater TCR beta diversity was reportedly found in malignant thyroid tumors than in benign nodules (in blood and tumor).

Germline V gives CDR1 SGHRS, CDR2 YFSETQ. V gave up 5 bases and J gave up 4 bases; unmatched junction bases: 10. The CDR3 covers 16 residues. As handled by the study authors: The study took CDR3 differences across clinicopathological groups and made a distant-metastasis classifier for papillary thyroid cancer from them. TCRdb re-called the PCR reads via MiXCR. These V and J calls originate from TCRdb's pipeline instead of the authors' own analysis. The data hold tens of thousands of clones, with approximately 22% observed a single time. This clone was detected only a few times. Its target is unknown. All patients were untreated before thyroid surgery.

The sequenced sample was blood. V is TRBV5-1 and J is TRBJ2-2, with TRBD1 identical over 8 bases. The source of this sequence is a female donor with papillary thyroid cancer or a benign thyroid nodule (not recorded which). Some clones in this sample may be carry-over from other donors' samples. The CDR3: CASRKPGGAVTGELFF. The CDR3 coding sequence is TGCGCCAGCAGGAAGCCAGGGGGCGCAGTCACCGGGGAGCTGTTTTTT.